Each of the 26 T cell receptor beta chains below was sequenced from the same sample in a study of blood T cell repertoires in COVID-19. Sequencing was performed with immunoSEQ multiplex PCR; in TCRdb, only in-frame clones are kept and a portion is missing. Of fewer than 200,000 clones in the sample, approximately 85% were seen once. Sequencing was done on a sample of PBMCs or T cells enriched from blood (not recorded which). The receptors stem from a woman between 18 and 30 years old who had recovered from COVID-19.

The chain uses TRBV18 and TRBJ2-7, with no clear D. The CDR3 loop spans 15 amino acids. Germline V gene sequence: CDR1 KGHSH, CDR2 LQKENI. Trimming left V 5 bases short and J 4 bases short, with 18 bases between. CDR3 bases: TGTGCCAGCTCAATGTCCGTGACTTCTCTATACGAGCAGTACTTC. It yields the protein CASSMSVTSLYEQYF.

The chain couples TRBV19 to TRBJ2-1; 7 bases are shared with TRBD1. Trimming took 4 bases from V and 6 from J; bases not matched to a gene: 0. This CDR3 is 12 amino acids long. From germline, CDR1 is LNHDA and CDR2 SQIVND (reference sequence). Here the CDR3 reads CASSRQGNEQFF. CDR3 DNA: TGTGCCAGTAGTAGACAGGGCAATGAGCAGTTCTTC.

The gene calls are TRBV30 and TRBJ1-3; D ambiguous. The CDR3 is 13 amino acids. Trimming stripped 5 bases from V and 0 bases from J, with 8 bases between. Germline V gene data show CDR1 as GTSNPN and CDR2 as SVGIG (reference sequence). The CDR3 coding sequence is TGTGCCTGGGACAAGAACTCTGGAAACACCATATATTTT. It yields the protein CAWDKNSGNTIYF.

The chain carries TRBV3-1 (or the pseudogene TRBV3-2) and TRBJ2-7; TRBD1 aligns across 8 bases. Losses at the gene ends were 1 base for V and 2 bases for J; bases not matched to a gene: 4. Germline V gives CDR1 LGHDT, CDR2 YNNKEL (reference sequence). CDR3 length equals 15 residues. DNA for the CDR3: TGTGCCAGCAGCCAAGCGGACAGGGATACCTACGAGCAGTACTTC. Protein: CASSQADRDTYEQYF.

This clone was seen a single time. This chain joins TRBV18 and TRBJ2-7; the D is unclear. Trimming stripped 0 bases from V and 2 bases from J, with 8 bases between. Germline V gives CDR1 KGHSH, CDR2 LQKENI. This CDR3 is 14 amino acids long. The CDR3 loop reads CASSPPQATYEQYF. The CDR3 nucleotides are TGTGCCAGCTCACCACCGCAAGCTACCTACGAGCAGTACTTC.

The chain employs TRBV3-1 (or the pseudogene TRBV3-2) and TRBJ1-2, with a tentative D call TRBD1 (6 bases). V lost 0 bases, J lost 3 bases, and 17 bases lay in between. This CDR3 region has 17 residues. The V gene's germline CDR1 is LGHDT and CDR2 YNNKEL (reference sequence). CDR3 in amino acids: CASSQDPRQEIHYGYTF. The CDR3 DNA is TGTGCCAGCAGCCAAGACCCCCGACAGGAGATACACTATGGCTACACCTTC.

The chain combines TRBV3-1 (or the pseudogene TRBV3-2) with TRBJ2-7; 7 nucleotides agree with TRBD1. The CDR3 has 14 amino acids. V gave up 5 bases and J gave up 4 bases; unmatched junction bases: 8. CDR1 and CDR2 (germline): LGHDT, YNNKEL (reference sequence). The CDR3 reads CASSYDREQYEQYF. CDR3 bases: TGTGCCAGCAGCTATGACAGGGAGCAGTACGAGCAGTACTTC.

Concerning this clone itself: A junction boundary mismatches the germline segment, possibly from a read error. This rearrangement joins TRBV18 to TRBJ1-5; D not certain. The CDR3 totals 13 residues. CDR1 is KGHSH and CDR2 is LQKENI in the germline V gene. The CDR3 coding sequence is TGTGCTAGCTCACCATCAAACAATCAGCCCCAGCATTTT. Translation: CASSPSNNQPQHF.

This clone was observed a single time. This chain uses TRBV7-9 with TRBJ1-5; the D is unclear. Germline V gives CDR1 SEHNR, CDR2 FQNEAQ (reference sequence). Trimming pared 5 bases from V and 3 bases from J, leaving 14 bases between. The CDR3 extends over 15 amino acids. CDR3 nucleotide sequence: TGTGCCAGCAGCCCAAGCGACGGATTCAATCAGCCCCAGCATTTT. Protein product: CASSPSDGFNQPQHF.

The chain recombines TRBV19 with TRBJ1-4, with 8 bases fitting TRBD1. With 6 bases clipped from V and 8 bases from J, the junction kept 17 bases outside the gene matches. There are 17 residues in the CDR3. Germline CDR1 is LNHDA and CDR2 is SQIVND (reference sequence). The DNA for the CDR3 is TGTGCCAGTAGCCGCGGACAGGGCGCAATTTCAAGGGAAAAACTGTTTTTT. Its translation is CASSRGQGAISREKLFF. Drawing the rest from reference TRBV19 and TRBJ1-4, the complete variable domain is DGGITQSPKYLFRKEGQNVTLSCEQNLNHDAMYWYRQDPGQGLRLIYYSQIVNDFQKGDIAEGYSVSREKKESFPLTVTSAQKNPTAFYLCASSRGQGAISREKLFFGSGTQLSVL.

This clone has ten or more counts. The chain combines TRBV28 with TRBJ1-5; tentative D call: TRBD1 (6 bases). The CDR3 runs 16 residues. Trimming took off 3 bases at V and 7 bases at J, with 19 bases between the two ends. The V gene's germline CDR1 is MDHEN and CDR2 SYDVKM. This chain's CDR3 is CASSFGVRGSGQPQHF. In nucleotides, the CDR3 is TGTGCCAGCAGTTTCGGCGTCAGGGGTTCTGGCCAGCCCCAGCATTTT. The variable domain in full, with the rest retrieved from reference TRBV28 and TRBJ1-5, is DVKVTQSSRYLVKRTGEKVFLECVQDMDHENMFWYRQDPGLGLRLIYFSYDVKMKEKGDIPEGYSVSREKKERFSLILESASTNQTSMYLCASSFGVRGSGQPQHFGDGTRLSIL.

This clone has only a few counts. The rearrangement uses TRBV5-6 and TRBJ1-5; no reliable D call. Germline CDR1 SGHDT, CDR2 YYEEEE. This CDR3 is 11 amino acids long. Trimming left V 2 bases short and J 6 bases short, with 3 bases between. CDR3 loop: CASSFSQPQHF. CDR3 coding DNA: TGTGCCAGCAGCTTCTCTCAGCCCCAGCATTTT.

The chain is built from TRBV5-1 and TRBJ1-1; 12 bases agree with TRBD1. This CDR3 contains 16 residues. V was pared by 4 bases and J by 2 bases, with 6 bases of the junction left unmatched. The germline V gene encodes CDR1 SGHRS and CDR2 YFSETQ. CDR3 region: CASSAGTGGENTEAFF. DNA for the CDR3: TGCGCCAGCAGCGCCGGGACAGGGGGCGAAAACACTGAAGCTTTCTTT.

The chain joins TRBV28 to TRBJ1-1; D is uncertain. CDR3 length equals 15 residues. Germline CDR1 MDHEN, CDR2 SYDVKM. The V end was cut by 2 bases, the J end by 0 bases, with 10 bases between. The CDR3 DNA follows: TGTGCCAGCAGTTTAGACCGGGAGGTGAACACTGAAGCTTTCTTT. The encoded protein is CASSLDREVNTEAFF. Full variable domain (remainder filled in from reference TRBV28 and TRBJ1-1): DVKVTQSSRYLVKRTGEKVFLECVQDMDHENMFWYRQDPGLGLRLIYFSYDVKMKEKGDIPEGYSVSREKKERFSLILESASTNQTSMYLCASSLDREVNTEAFFGQGTRLTVV.

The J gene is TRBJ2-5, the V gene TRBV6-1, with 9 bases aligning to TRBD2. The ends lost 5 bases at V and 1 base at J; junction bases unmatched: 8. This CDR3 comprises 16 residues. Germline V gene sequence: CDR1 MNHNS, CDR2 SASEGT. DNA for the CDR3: TGTGCCAGCAGTAAAGGACTAGCGCAAATCCAAGAGACCCAGTACTTC. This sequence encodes CASSKGLAQIQETQYF.

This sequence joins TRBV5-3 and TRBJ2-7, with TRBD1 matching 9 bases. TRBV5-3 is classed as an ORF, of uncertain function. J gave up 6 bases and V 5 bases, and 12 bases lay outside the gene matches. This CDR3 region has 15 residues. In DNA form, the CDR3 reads TGTGCCAGAAGGGGAGACCGGGACAGGGTTGGCGAGCAGTACTTC. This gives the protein CARRGDRDRVGEQYF.

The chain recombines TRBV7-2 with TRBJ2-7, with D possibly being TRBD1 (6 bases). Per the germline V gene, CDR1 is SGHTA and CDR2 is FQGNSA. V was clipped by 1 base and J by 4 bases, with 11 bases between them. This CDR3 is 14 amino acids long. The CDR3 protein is CASSLVTGIYEQYF. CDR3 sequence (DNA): TGTGCCAGCAGCTTAGTAACAGGGATTTACGAGCAGTACTTC.

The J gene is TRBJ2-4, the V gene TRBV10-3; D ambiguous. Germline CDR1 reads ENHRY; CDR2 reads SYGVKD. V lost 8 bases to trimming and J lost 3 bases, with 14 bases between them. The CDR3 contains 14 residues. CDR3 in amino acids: CAIPTRLHKNIQYF. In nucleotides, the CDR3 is TGTGCCATCCCTACGAGACTTCACAAAAACATTCAGTACTTC.

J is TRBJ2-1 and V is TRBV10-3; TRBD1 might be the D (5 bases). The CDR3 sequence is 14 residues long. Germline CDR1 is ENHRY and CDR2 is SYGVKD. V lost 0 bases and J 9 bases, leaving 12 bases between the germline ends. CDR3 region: CAISESAGLGEQFF. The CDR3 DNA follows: TGTGCCATCAGTGAGTCGGCAGGGTTGGGTGAGCAGTTCTTC.

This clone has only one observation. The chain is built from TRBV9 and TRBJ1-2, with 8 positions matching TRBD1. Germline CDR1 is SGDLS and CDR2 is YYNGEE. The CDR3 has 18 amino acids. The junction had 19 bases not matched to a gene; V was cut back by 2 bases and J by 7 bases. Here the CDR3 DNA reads TGTGCCAGCAGCGTCGGATTAGAGTCGGACAGGGTCAGTGCTGGCTACACCTTC. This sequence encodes CASSVGLESDRVSAGYTF.

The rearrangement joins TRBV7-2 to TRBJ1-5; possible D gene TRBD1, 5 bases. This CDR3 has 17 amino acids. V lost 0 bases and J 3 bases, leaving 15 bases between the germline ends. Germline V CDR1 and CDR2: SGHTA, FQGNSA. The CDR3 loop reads CASSLAATGFTNQPQHF. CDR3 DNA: TGTGCCAGCAGCTTAGCCGCAACAGGCTTCACCAATCAGCCCCAGCATTTT.

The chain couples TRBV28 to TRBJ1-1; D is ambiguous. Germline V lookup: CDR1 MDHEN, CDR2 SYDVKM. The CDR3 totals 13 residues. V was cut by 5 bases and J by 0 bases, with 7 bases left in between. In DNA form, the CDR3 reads TGTGCCAGCAGTCCCAGGATGAACACTGAAGCTTTCTTT. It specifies CASSPRMNTEAFF. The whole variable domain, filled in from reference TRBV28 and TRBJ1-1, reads DVKVTQSSRYLVKRTGEKVFLECVQDMDHENMFWYRQDPGLGLRLIYFSYDVKMKEKGDIPEGYSVSREKKERFSLILESASTNQTSMYLCASSPRMNTEAFFGQGTRLTVV.

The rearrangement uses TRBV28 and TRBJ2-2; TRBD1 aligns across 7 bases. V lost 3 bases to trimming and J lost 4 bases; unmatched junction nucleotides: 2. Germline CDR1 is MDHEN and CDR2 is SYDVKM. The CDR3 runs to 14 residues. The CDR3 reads CASSFQGVTGELFF. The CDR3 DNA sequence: TGTGCCAGCAGTTTCCAGGGGGTCACCGGGGAGCTGTTTTTT.

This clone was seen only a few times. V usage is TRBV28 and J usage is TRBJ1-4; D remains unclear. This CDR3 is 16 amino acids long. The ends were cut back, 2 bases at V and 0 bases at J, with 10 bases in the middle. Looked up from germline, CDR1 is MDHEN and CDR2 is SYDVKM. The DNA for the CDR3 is TGTGCCAGCAGTTTACGGGGAGCAACAACTAATGAAAAACTGTTTTTT. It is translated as CASSLRGATTNEKLFF.

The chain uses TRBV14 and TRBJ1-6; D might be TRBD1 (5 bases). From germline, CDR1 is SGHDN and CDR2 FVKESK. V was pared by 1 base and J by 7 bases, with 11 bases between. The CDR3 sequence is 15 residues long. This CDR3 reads CASSQGREGNSPLHF. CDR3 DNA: TGTGCCAGCAGCCAAGGCAGGGAGGGAAATTCACCCCTCCACTTT.

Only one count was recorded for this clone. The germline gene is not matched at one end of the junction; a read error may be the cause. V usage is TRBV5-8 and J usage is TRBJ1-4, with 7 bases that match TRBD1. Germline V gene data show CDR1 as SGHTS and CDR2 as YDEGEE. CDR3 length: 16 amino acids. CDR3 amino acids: CASSLALGTANEKLFF. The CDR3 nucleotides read TGTGCCAGCAGCTTGGCACTCGGGACAGCTAACGAAAAACTGTTTTTT.